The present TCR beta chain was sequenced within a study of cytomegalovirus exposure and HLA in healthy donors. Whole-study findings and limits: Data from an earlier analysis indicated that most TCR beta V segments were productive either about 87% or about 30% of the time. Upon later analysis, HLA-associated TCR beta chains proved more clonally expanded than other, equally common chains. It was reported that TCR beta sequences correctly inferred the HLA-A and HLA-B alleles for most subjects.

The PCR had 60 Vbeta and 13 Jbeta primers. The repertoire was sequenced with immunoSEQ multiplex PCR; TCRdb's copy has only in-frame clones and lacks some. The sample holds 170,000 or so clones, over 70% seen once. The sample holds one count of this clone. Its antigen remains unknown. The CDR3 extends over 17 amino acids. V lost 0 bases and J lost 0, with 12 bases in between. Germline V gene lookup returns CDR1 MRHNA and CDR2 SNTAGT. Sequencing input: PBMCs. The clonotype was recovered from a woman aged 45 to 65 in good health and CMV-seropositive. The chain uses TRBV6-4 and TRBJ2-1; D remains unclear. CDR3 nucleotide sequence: TGTGCCAGCAGTGACTCGAGTCATGCTAGCTCCTACAATGAGCAGTTCTTC. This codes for CASSDSSHASSYNEQFF.